This T cell receptor beta chain was captured in a study of T cells in localized non-small cell lung cancer. Germline CDR1 is SGDLS and CDR2 is YYNGEE. CDR3 size: 14 residues. Between the trimmed V and J ends, which lost 2 bases and 0 bases, there was a span of 9 bases. Libraries were prepared by immunoSEQ multiplex PCR; TCRdb keeps only in-frame clonotypes and omits some of them. The sample yields about 19,000 clones, just over 90% seen once. Turning to this clone: Its target is not known.

Notes on the study in general: Greater T cell density in blood accompanied longer overall survival. Sequencing covered just one tumor region, so heterogeneity cannot be ruled out. Adjacent uninvolved lung had the highest clonality, suggesting focused antigen responses. Paired adjacent lung recovered a median roughly 60 of the top 100 tumor clones.

The sequences come from peripheral blood, collected before any cancer treatment. This chain links TRBV9 with TRBJ2-7, with D tentatively TRBD1 (6 bases). This TCR came from a male donor at least 60 years old with stage I squamous cell lung carcinoma. The chain's CDR3 is CASSVTGNSYEQYF. CDR3 nucleotide sequence: TGTGCCAGCAGCGTGACAGGAAACTCCTACGAGCAGTACTTC.